The sequence of this TCR beta chain was determined in a study of T-cell memory formation after mild COVID-19. Broader study findings: Balance between CD4 and CD8 was seen in clones contracting day 15 to 85, and a CD4+ lean was seen in later expanders.

A single record per CDR3 protein comes from TCRdb applying MiXCR to the 5' RACE reads. Of about 90,000 distinct CDR3 sequences in the sample, about 15% are singletons; the top ten hold 39%. There are a few counts of this clonotype. Its antigen is as yet unknown. The receptor was derived from a young man who had mild COVID-19 (a few samples of this study predate the infection). Cell type and time point are not known. The sequenced material came from PBMCs or a T cell subset sorted from them (not recorded which).

The CDR3 is CASRADRGHYNEQFF. CDR3 coding DNA: TGTGCCAGCAGAGCGGACAGGGGGCATTACAATGAGCAGTTCTTC. V is TRBV2 and J is TRBJ2-1, with TRBD1 matching over 11 bases. Unmatched junction bases numbered 5, after V lost 6 bases and J lost 4 bases. This CDR3 has 15 residues. Germline V gives CDR1 SNHLY, CDR2 FYNNEI.